The entry below gives a single TCR beta chain sequence along with its context. The antigen remains undetermined. At one boundary the junction diverges from the germline segment, which might be a read error. The sample holds other DNA sequences that translate to the same CDR3. This entry belongs to a study of cytomegalovirus exposure and HLA in healthy donors. Germline values: CDR1 MRHNA, CDR2 SNTAGT. The CDR3 is 14 residues long. The PCR was carried out with 60 Vbeta primers and 13 Jbeta primers. Profiling relied on immunoSEQ multiplex PCR, and the TCRdb table lists in-frame clones only, not all of them. The table for this sample gives about 200,000 clones. Regarding the study as a whole: Excluded were some V segments that proved indistinguishable, including TRBV6-2 and TRBV6-3. Researchers reported from a later analysis that most CMV-associated TCR beta chains appeared HLA-restricted. Several of the most significant clusters appeared linked to common viral pathogens, based on a later analysis. Cytomegalovirus status was reportedly diagnosed by the classifier with high specificity and sensitivity.

The genes are TRBV6-4 and TRBJ1-1; the match to TRBD1 covers 9 bases. Sequenced sample: PBMCs. The sequence was obtained from a girl aged 2-10 years in good health and CMV-seropositive. The CDR3 nucleotides are TGTGCCAGCAGGCGGACAGGGGAAGGCACTGAAGCCTTCTTT. This codes for CASRRTGEGTEAFF.